The rows below give T cell receptor beta chains drawn from one sample of a study of blood T cell repertoires in COVID-19. Profiling relied on immunoSEQ multiplex PCR, and the TCRdb table lists in-frame clones only, not all of them. Of 250,000 or so clones listed, 84% are singletons. Input material: peripheral blood. These receptors were taken from a man in his fifties or sixties with acute or convalescent COVID-19. Both conserved end residues are part of each CDR3. The order of the fields is J gene, V gene, D gene, clone size, CDR3 protein, CDR3 DNA. The D gene is left open where the match is weak. Rows give clone size only sometimes, using once, few, many, or a class for an expanded clone.

TRBJ2-5 TRBV9 TRBD1 - CASSAMGGQGGETQYF TGTGCCAGCAGCGCAATGGGGGGACAGGGAGGTGAGACCCAGTACTTC
TRBJ1-6 TRBV2 - few CASRSTGYNSPLHF TGTGCCAGCAGGTCGACAGGCTATAATTCACCCCTCCACTTT
TRBJ1-6 TRBV9 - - CASSTHRDQGSPLHF TGTGCCAGCAGCACCCACAGGGATCAGGGGTCACCCCTCCACTTT
TRBJ2-1 TRBV5-1 TRBD2 - CASSLEPASGGEQFF TGCGCCAGCAGCTTGGAACCCGCTAGCGGGGGAGAGCAGTTCTTC
TRBJ1-5 TRBV18 TRBD1 - CASSPQAGGADQPQHF TGTGCCAGCTCACCACAGGCAGGGGGCGCGGATCAGCCCCAGCATTTT
TRBJ1-1 TRBV5-4 - - CASSPNEGSMNTEAFF TGTGCCAGCAGCCCCAACGAGGGATCCATGAACACTGAAGCTTTCTTT
TRBJ1-2 TRBV19 - - CASSIGSMRGYGYTF TGTGCCAGTAGTATCGGGAGTATGAGAGGATATGGCTACACCTTC
TRBJ2-2 TRBV2 - - CASSVEGEVGELFF TGTGCCAGCAGTGTAGAAGGGGAGGTCGGGGAGCTGTTTTTT
TRBJ1-1 TRBV28 - - CASSRRNMNTEAFF TGTGCCAGCAGCCGGAGAAACATGAACACTGAAGCTTTCTTT
TRBJ1-5 TRBV19 TRBD1 - CASSRPGGLNQPQHF TGTGCCAGTAGTAGGCCAGGGGGTTTAAATCAGCCCCAGCATTTT
TRBJ1-1 TRBV19 - - CASLRYTEAFF TGTGCCAGTTTGAGGTACACTGAAGCTTTCTTT
TRBJ2-3 TRBV18 - - CASSAIQTSTDTQYF TGTGCCAGCTCAGCGATCCAGACTAGCACAGATACGCAGTATTTT
TRBJ1-1 TRBV7-9 - - CASSFQGGEAFF TGTGCCAGCAGCTTTCAGGGAGGTGAAGCTTTCTTT
TRBJ2-7 TRBV29-1 TRBD1 - CSVARQGASDEQYF TGCAGCGTTGCCCGACAGGGGGCTTCGGACGAGCAGTACTTC